This T cell receptor beta chain is from a study of early T cells in non-severe SARS-CoV-2 infection. V dropped 3 bases and J dropped 5; count of bases not matched to a gene: 5. CDR1 DFQATT and CDR2 SNEGSKA come from the germline V gene (reference sequence). The CDR3 runs to 13 residues. TCRdb analysed the 5' RACE reads with MiXCR anew, one entry per CDR3 protein. Among 45,000 to 70,000 distinct CDR3 sequences listed, approximately 6.2% were seen once. Input material: whole blood. The clonotype was recovered from an adult who was a healthcare worker with PCR-confirmed SARS-CoV-2 infection or an uninfected control (not recorded which). The chain recombines TRBV20-1 with TRBJ2-5; 8 nucleotides align to TRBD2. The DNA for the CDR3 is TGCAGTGCTAGGACGGGGGGGCGTGAGACCCAGTACTTC. It codes for CSARTGGRETQYF.